Following are 17 T cell receptor beta chains from one sample sequenced in a study of T cell responses to AZD1222 COVID-19 vaccine. Repertoires were generated with immunoSEQ multiplex PCR, while TCRdb's copy carries only in-frame clones and drops some. The sample carries around 180,000 clones, more than 70% recorded once. Material: peripheral blood, obtained 28 days after the second AZD1222 dose. The source is an adult who received the AZD1222 COVID-19 vaccine.

V gene TRBV9 combines with J gene TRBJ2-1; D call uncertain. This CDR3 is built from 14 residues. Trimming pared 1 base from V and 5 bases from J, leaving 10 bases between. The germline V gene has CDR1 SGDLS and CDR2 YYNGEE. This chain's CDR3 is CASSVQGFDNEQFF. CDR3 coding DNA: TGTGCCAGCAGCGTACAAGGTTTCGACAATGAGCAGTTCTTC.

The V call is TRBV19, the J call TRBJ2-3, with D perhaps assigned TRBD1 or TRBD2 (5 bases each). The germline gives CDR1 LNHDA, CDR2 SQIVND (reference sequence). The length of the CDR3 is 14 residues. Trimming removed 7 bases from V and 0 bases from J, with 11 bases in between. This CDR3 reads CASTARGSTDTQYF. The CDR3 region has the DNA TGTGCCAGTACCGCCCGGGGCAGCACAGATACGCAGTATTTT.

The chain is built from TRBV7-9 and TRBJ1-2, with D unresolved. Per germline, CDR1 SEHNR and CDR2 FQNEAQ (reference sequence). Trimming cost V 0 bases and J 1 base, with 3 bases left between them. The CDR3 is 13 amino acids. CDR3 region: CASSLASNYGYTF. The CDR3 region has the DNA TGTGCCAGCAGCTTAGCCAGTAACTATGGCTACACCTTC.

The rearrangement links TRBV5-6 to TRBJ2-1; D gene ambiguous. The CDR3 is made up of 14 amino acids. V gave up 0 bases and J gave up 1 base, with 5 bases separating them. Germline values: CDR1 SGHDT, CDR2 YYEEEE. CDR3 residues: CASSLVPSYNEQFF. As DNA, the CDR3 is TGTGCCAGCAGCTTGGTTCCTTCCTACAATGAGCAGTTCTTC.

The chain combines TRBV5-8 with TRBJ1-3; D is ambiguous. Germline loops: CDR1 SGHTS, CDR2 YDEGEE. Trimming shortened V by 0 bases and J by 0 bases, and 10 bases separated the two germline ends. This CDR3 comprises 16 residues. The CDR3 reads CASSLVILSSGNTIYF. As DNA, the CDR3 is TGTGCCAGCAGCTTGGTCATCCTCAGCTCTGGAAACACCATATATTTT.

V and J are TRBV14 and TRBJ1-2, with D possibly TRBD1 on 5 matching bases. Between the trimmed V and J ends, which lost 2 bases and 8 bases, there was a span of 12 bases. CDR3 size: 13 residues. CDR1 is SGHDN and CDR2 is FVKESK in the germline V gene. This CDR3 reads CASSQNQGGGYTF. The CDR3 region has the DNA TGTGCCAGCAGCCAAAACCAGGGCGGCGGCTACACCTTC.

The chain uses TRBV3-1 (or the pseudogene TRBV3-2) and TRBJ2-1, with 9 bases aligning to TRBD2. Germline-derived CDR1 and CDR2 are LGHDT and YNNKEL (reference sequence). Trimming at V came to 5 bases and at J to 1 base, leaving 3 bases not matched to a gene. This CDR3 contains 15 residues. The CDR3 coding sequence is TGTGCCAGCAGCTCGACTAGCGGTTCCTACAATGAGCAGTTCTTC. As protein: CASSSTSGSYNEQFF.

The count of this clone is one. The chain links TRBV4-1 to TRBJ2-7, with TRBD2 matching over 8 bases. V dropped 1 base and J dropped 0; count of bases not matched to a gene: 5. Germline V gene data show CDR1 as MGHRA and CDR2 as YSYEKL. The CDR3 loop spans 16 amino acids. The CDR3, as DNA: TGCGCCAGCAGCCAAGGCGAGCGGGAGTTCTCCTACGAGCAGTACTTC. Its translation: CASSQGEREFSYEQYF.

The chain links TRBV28 to TRBJ2-7; D may be TRBD2 (5 bases). Germline CDR1 and CDR2: MDHEN and SYDVKM. The CDR3 is 15 residues long. Trimming took off 7 bases at V and 4 bases at J, with 20 bases between the two ends. The CDR3 sequence: CASTSGQRPGYEQYF. As DNA, the CDR3 is TGTGCCAGCACCTCCGGGCAGAGGCCGGGGTACGAGCAGTACTTC.

The chain carries TRBV5-6 and TRBJ1-6; TRBD1 matches at 10 bases. CDR1 and CDR2 from the germline V gene are SGHDT and YYEEEE. V lost 4 bases and J lost 4; bases outside the gene matches: 2. This CDR3 is 15 amino acids long. The CDR3 region is CASSGDRGYNSPLHF. In DNA form, the CDR3 reads TGTGCCAGCAGCGGGGACAGGGGATATAATTCACCCCTCCACTTT.

J is TRBJ2-5 and V is TRBV3-1 (or the pseudogene TRBV3-2); D call uncertain. The CDR3 has 15 residues. Germline V CDR1 and CDR2: LGHDT, YNNKEL (reference sequence). Trimming stripped 0 bases from V and 4 bases from J, with 12 bases between. DNA for the CDR3: TGTGCCAGCAGCCAAGATCCCACAGTTCGAGAGACCCAGTACTTC. This encodes CASSQDPTVRETQYF.

This clone has just a few counts. The genes are TRBV27 and TRBJ2-3, with 14 bases that match TRBD2. CDR1 and CDR2 (germline): MNHEY, SMNVEV (reference sequence). The V and J ends lost 0 bases and 6 bases, in that order; junction bases with no gene match: 2. The CDR3 has 16 residues. The CDR3 coding sequence is TGTGCCAGCAGTTTATCGGGGACTAGCGGGAGTGATACGCAGTATTTT. Amino acids: CASSLSGTSGSDTQYF.

V usage is TRBV6-1 and J usage is TRBJ2-3; 13 nucleotides agree with TRBD2. The CDR3 extends over 16 amino acids. Germline V gene sequence: CDR1 MNHNS, CDR2 SASEGT. V lost 1 base, J lost 6 bases, and 4 bases stayed unmatched. CDR3 sequence (DNA): TGTGCCAGCAGTGAAGTGACTAGCGGGAGGATTGATACGCAGTATTTT. Encoded protein: CASSEVTSGRIDTQYF.

V usage is TRBV30 and J usage is TRBJ2-2, with 8 nucleotides matching TRBD2. V was clipped by 0 bases and J by 5 bases; unmatched bases: 5. This CDR3 is 15 amino acids long. CDR1 and CDR2 (germline): GTSNPN, SVGIG (reference sequence). The CDR3 region has the DNA TGTGCCTGGAGTGTGGCGGGAGGAGGAACCGGGGAGCTGTTTTTT. Protein product: CAWSVAGGGTGELFF. The complete variable domain, with remaining parts taken from reference TRBV30 and TRBJ2-2, reads SQTIHQWPATLVQPVGSPLSLECTVEGTSNPNLYWYRQAAGRGLQLLFYSVGIGQISSEVPQNLSASRPQDRQFILSSKKLLLSDSGFYLCAWSVAGGGTGELFFGEGSRLTVL.

The chain employs TRBV11-2 and TRBJ2-7; 7 bases match TRBD1. The CDR3 extends over 14 amino acids. After removal of 5 bases from V and 3 bases from J, the junction contained 7 bases not matched to a gene. Germline V gives CDR1 SGHAT, CDR2 FQNNGV. The CDR3 DNA sequence: TGTGCCAGCAGCCGACCGGGACAGTACTACGAGCAGTACTTC. Residues: CASSRPGQYYEQYF.

The chain combines TRBV5-1 with TRBJ1-4, with 10 bases fitting TRBD1. The V gene end was trimmed by 3 bases and the J gene end by 7 bases; junction bases not matched to a gene: 12. CDR1 is SGHRS, CDR2 YFSETQ, per germline. The CDR3 has 17 amino acids. The CDR3 DNA sequence: TGCGCCAGCAGCTCGGGACAGGGGTTCCAGGGTGGTGAAAAACTGTTTTTT. It codes for CASSSGQGFQGGEKLFF.

V usage is TRBV5-8 and J usage is TRBJ2-7; 7 nucleotides align to TRBD1. After removal of 4 bases from V and 2 bases from J, the junction contained 3 bases not matched to a gene. Per germline, CDR1 SGHTS and CDR2 YDEGEE. The CDR3 is made up of 13 amino acids. As DNA, the CDR3 is TGTGCCAGCAGCAGGACAGGACCCTACGAGCAGTACTTC. Amino acid sequence: CASSRTGPYEQYF.